This TCR beta chain was documented in a study of blood T cell repertoires in COVID-19. About the research overall: Samples taken during acute and convalescent COVID-19 were collected in the United States, Italy and Spain.

Generated by immunoSEQ multiplex PCR, the TCRdb table keeps only in-frame clones and is missing some. Altogether 100,000 to 120,000 clones are present, about three quarters being singletons, with the ten largest covering approximately 19%. The sample comprised peripheral blood. This TCR was recovered from a woman aged 70-85 years with acute or convalescent COVID-19.

The CDR3 nucleotides are TGTGCCAGCAGCTTAGAGGAGAGGGAGCCACTCGAAAGGACAGATACGCAGTATTTT. Translation gives CASSLEEREPLERTDTQYF. This rearrangement joins TRBV11-2 to TRBJ2-3; maybe TRBD2 (5 bases). Looked up from germline, CDR1 is SGHAT and CDR2 is FQNNGV. The germline V and J ends were trimmed by 0 bases and 3 bases, with 22 bases remaining between them. The CDR3 loop spans 19 amino acids.